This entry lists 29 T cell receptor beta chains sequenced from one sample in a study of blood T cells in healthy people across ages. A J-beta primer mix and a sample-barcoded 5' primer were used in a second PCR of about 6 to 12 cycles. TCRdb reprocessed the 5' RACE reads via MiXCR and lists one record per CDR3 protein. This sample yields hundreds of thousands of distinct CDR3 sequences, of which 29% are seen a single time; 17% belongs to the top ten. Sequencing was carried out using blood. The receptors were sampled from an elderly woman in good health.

CDR3 DNA sequence: TGTGCCAGCGGGGAAGCGGCCGGGGAGCTGTTTTTT. As protein: CASGEAAGELFF. This rearrangement joins TRBV6-2 or TRBV6-3 to TRBJ2-2; D possibly corresponds to TRBD2 (5 bases). The germline V gene encodes CDR1 MNHEY and CDR2 SVGEGT. CDR3 size: 12 residues. V was cut by 8 bases and J by 6 bases, with 10 bases left in between.

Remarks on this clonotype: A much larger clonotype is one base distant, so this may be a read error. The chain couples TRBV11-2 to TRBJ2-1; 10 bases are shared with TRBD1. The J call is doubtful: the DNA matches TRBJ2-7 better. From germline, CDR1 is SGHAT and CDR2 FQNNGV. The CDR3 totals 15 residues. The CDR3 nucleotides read TGTGCCAGCAGCCCGCAGACAGGGGGCTACAATGAGCAGTACTTC. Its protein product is CASSPQTGGYNEQYF.

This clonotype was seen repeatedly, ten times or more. CDR3 bases: TGTGCCAGCAGTACAGGGGGTCTCGGGAATCAGCCCCAGCATTTT. Amino acid sequence: CASSTGGLGNQPQHF. The chain recombines TRBV12-3 or TRBV12-4 with TRBJ1-5; 8 nucleotides agree with TRBD1. The CDR3 is 15 residues long. With 5 bases clipped from V and 4 bases from J, the junction kept 7 bases outside the gene matches.

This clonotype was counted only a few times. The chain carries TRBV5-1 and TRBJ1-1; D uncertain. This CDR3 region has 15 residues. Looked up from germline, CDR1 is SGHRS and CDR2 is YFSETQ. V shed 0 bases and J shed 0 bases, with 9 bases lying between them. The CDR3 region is CASSLDCRMNTEAFF. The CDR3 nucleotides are TGCGCCAGCAGCTTGGATTGCAGGATGAACACTGAAGCTTTCTTT. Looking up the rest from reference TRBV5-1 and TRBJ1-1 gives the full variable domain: KAGVTQTPRYLIKTRGQQVTLSCSPISGHRSVSWYQQTPGQGLQFLFEYFSETQRNKGNFPGRFSGRQFSNSRSEMNVSTLELGDSALYLCASSLDCRMNTEAFFGQGTRLTVV.

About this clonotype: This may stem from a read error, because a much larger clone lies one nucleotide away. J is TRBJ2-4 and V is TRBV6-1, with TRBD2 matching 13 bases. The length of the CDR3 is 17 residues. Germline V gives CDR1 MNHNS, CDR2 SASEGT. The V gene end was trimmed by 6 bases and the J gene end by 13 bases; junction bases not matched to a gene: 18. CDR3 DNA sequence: TGTGCCAGCAGGTCGCGGGGGGGACTAGCGGGGACTTTTGAGCAGTACTTC. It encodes CASRSRGGLAGTFEQYF.

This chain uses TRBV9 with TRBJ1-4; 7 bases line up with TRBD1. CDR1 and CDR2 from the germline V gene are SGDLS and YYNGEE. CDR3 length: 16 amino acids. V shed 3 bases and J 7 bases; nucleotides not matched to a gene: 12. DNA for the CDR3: TGTGCCAGCAGCGGAGTTTCCGGGACAGAAGGTGAAAAACTGTTTTTT. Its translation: CASSGVSGTEGEKLFF.

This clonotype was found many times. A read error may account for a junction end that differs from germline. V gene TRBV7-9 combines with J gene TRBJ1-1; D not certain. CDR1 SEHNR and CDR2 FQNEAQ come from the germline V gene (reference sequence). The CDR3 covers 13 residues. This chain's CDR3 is CASSLAAGREAFF. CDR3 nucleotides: TGTGCCAGCAGCCTAGCGGCGGGCCGGGAAGCTTTCTTT. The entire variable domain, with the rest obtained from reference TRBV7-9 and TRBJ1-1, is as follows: DTGVSQNPRHKITKRGQNVTFRCDPISEHNRLYWYRQTLGQGPEFLTYFQNEAQLEKSRLLSDRFSAERPKGSFSTLEIQRTEQGDSAMYLCASSLAAGREAFFGQGTRLTVV.

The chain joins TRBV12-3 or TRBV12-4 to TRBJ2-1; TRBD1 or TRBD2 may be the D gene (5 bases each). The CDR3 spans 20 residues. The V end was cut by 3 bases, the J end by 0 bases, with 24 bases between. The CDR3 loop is CASSFRFLGTPVGSYNEQFF. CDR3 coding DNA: TGTGCCAGCAGTTTCCGGTTCCTCGGGACCCCGGTTGGCTCCTACAATGAGCAGTTCTTC.

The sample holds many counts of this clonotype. CDR3 DNA sequence: TGTGCCACCAGCAGGGACCACCGTCGGCGTCAAGAGACCCAGTACTTC. Its protein is CATSRDHRRRQETQYF. The chain combines TRBV15 with TRBJ2-5; D not resolved. Germline V gene lookup returns CDR1 LNHNV and CDR2 YYDKDF (reference sequence). The CDR3 has 16 amino acids. V gave up 3 bases and J gave up 2 bases, with 16 bases separating them. Drawing the rest from reference TRBV15 and TRBJ2-5, the complete variable domain is DAMVIQNPRYQVTQFGKPVTLSCSQTLNHNVMYWYQQKSSQAPKLLFHYYDKDFNNEADTPDNFQSRRPNTSFCFLDIRSPGLGDTAMYLCATSRDHRRRQETQYFGPGTRLLVL.

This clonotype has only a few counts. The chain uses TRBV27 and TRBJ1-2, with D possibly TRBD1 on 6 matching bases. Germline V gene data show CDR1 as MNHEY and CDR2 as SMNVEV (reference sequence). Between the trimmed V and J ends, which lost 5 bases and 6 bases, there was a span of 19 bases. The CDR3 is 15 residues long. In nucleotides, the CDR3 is TGTGCCAGCAGTCCCTGGACAGCCAGGGTGGATGGCTACACCTTC. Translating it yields CASSPWTARVDGYTF.

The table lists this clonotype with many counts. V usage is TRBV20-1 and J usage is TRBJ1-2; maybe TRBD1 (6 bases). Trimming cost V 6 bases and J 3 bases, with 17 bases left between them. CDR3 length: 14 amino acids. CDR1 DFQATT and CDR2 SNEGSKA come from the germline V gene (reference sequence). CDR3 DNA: TGCAGTGCGCCACTGGGGGGGGGCGACTATGGCTACACCTTC. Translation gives CSAPLGGGDYGYTF.

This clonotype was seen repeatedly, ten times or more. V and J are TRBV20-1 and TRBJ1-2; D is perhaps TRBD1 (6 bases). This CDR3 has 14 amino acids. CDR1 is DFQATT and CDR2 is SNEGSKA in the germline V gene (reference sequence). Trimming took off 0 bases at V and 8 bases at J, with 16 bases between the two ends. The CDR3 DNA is TGCAGTGCTAGAGAAAGTGGGGGCCAACCGGGCTACACCTTC. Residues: CSARESGGQPGYTF.

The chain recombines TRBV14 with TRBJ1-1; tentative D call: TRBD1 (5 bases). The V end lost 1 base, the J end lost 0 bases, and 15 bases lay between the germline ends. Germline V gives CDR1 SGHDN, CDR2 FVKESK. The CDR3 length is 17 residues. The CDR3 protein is CASSQVDKLLMNTEAFF. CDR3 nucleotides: TGTGCCAGCAGCCAAGTGGACAAGCTCCTAATGAACACTGAAGCTTTCTTT.

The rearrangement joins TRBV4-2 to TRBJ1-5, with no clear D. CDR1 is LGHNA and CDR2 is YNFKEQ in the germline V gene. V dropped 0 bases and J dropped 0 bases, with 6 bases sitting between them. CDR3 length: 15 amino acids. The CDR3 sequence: CASSQDFGSNQPQHF. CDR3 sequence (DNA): TGTGCCAGCAGCCAAGATTTCGGTAGCAATCAGCCCCAGCATTTT.

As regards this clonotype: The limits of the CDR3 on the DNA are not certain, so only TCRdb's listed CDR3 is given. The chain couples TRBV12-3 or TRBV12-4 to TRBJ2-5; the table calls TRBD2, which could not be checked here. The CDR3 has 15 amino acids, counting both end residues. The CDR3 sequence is CASSFGEGSRETQYF.

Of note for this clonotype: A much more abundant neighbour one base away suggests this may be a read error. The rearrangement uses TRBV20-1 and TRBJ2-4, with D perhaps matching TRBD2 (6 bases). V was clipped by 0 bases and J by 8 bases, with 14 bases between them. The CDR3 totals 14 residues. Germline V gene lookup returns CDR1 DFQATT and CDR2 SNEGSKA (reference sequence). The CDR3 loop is CSAREQGGADIQYF. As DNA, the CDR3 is TGCAGTGCTAGAGAGCAGGGAGGTGCGGACATTCAGTACTTC.

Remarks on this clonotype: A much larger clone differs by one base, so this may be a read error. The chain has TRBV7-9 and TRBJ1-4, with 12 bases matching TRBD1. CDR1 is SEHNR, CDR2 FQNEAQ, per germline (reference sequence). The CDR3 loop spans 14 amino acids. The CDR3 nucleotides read TGTGCCAGCAGCTTCGCGGGACAGGGGGCAAAACGGTTTTTT. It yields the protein CASSFAGQGAKRFF.

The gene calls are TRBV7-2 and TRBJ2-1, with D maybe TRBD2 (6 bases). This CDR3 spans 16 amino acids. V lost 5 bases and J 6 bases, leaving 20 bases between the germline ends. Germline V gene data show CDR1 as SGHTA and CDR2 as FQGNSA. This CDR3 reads CASSPPKLANGNEQFF. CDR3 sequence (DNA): TGTGCCAGCAGCCCCCCCAAACTAGCCAATGGCAATGAGCAGTTCTTC.

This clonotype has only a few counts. The CDR3 DNA reads TGCAGTGCTAGAGAAGGACAAGGCGGGAGATGGGAGACCCAGTACTTC. It specifies CSAREGQGGRWETQYF. The genes are TRBV20-1 and TRBJ2-5; TRBD2 agrees at 7 bases. The CDR3 has 16 residues. Losses at the gene ends were 0 bases for V and 5 bases for J; bases not matched to a gene: 12. Per germline, CDR1 DFQATT and CDR2 SNEGSKA (reference sequence).

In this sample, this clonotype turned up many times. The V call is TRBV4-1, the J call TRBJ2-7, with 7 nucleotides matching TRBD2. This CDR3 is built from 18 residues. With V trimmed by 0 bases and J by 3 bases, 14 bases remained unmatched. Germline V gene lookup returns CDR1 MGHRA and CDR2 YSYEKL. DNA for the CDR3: TGCGCCAGCAGCCAAGAAGCACCATACGGGGGGTTGAACTACGAGCAGTACTTC. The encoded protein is CASSQEAPYGGLNYEQYF.

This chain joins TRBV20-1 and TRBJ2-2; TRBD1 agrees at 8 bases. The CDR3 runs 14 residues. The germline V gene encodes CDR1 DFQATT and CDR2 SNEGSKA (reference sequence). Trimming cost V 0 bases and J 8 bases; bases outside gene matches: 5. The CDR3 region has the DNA TGCAGTGCTAGAGATGGGACAGGCGGGGGGGAGCTGTTTTTT. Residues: CSARDGTGGGELFF.

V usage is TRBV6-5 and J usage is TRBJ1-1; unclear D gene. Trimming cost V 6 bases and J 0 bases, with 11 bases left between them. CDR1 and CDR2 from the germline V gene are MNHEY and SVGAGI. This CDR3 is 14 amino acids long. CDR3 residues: CASRKKIMNTEAFF. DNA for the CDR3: TGTGCCAGCAGAAAAAAAATCATGAACACTGAAGCTTTCTTT.

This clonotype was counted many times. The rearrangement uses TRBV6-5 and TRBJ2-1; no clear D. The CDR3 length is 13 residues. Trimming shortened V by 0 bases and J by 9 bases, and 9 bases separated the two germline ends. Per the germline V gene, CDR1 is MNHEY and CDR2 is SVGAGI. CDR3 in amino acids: CASSYSNRLEQFF. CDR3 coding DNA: TGTGCCAGCAGTTACTCGAACCGCCTTGAGCAGTTCTTC.

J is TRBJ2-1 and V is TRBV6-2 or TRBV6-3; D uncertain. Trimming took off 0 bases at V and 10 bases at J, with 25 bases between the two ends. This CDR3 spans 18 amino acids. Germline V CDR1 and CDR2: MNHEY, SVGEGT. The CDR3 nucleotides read TGTGCCAGCAGTTACTCGAGAGAATCAGCTGGCGGTCGGGTCGAGCAGTTCTTC. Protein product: CASSYSRESAGGRVEQFF.

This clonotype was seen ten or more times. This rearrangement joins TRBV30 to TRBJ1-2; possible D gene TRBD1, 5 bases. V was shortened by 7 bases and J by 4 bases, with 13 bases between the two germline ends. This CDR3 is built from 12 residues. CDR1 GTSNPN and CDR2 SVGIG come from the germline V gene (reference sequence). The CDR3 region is CASPGTFYGYTF. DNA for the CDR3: TGTGCCTCGCCCGGGACTTTCTATGGCTACACCTTC.

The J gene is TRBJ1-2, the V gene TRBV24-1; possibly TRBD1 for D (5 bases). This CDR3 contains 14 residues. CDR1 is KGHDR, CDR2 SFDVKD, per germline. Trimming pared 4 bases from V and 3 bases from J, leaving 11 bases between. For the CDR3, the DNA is TGTGCCACCAGTGAAGCAGGGACCCACTATGGCTACACCTTC. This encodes CATSEAGTHYGYTF.

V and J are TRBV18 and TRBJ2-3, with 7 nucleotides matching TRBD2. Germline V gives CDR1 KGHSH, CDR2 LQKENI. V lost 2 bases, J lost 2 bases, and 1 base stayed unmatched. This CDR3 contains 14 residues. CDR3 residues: CASSPGRDTDTQYF. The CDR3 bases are TGTGCCAGCTCACCAGGGAGGGACACAGATACGCAGTATTTT.

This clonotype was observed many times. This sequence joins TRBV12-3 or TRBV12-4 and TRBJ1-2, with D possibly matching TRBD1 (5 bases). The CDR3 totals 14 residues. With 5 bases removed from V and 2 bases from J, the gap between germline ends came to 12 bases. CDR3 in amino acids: CASSLQTGNYGYTF. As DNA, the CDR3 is TGTGCCAGCAGTCTACAAACAGGCAACTATGGCTACACCTTC.

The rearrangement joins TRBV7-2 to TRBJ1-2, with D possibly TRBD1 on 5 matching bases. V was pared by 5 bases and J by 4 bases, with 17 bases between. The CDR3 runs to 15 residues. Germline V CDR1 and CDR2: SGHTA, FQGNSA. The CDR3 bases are TGTGCCAGCAGCGCCGCCGGGGGGGTAAGCTATGGCTACACCTTC. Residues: CASSAAGGVSYGYTF.